A single sample gave rise to the 8 T cell receptor beta chains below, sequenced in a study of control samples from healthy donors and cancer patients (dated by TCRdb to about 2020). The library was produced with the immunoSEQ multiplex PCR assay. The immuneACCESS repertoire file appears here via TCRdb, limited to in-frame rearrangements. These files lack a portion of the clones; in checked studies, under half of the deficit traces to unresolved V genes, and the cause of the others is not known. The sample profile shows about 160,000 clones; roughly 94% of them were found once. The leading ten clones occupy 12% to 15% of the sample. The material sequenced was PBMCs. Receptor source: a man aged 55 to 69 with colorectal cancer.

The chain carries TRBV21-1 and TRBJ2-7; the table's D gene call, TRBD1, was not cross checked with the DNA. TRBV21-1 is deemed a pseudogene. CDR3 length: 13 residues. CDR3 amino acids: CARIRQGAYEQYF. The CDR3 nucleotides are TGTGCCAGAATCAGACAGGGGGCATACGAGCAGTACTTC.

The genes are TRBV19 and TRBJ1-5; D gene ambiguous. V lost 5 bases to trimming and J lost 4 bases, with 15 bases between them. CDR3 size: 15 residues. Germline V lookup: CDR1 LNHDA, CDR2 SQIVND (reference sequence). The CDR3, as DNA: TGTGCCAGTAGTGTGGCAGGTCTTTTAAATCAGCCCCAGCATTTT. Amino acid sequence: CASSVAGLLNQPQHF.

The V gene is TRBV7-2, the J gene TRBJ2-7; D possibly matches TRBD1 or TRBD2 (5 bases each). Trimming cost V 5 bases and J 0 bases, with 20 bases left between them. From germline, CDR1 is SGHTA and CDR2 FQGNSA. The CDR3 totals 17 residues. CDR3 DNA sequence: TGTGCCAGCAGCCTAAGTGGGGGTAGGATCGTCTCCTACGAGCAGTACTTC. Its protein is CASSLSGGRIVSYEQYF.

The CDR3 DNA is TGTGCCAGTAAAAGGTCCCCGACAGGGAACACTGAAGCTTTCTTT. Translation gives CASKRSPTGNTEAFF. This chain uses TRBV19 with TRBJ1-1, with D perhaps matching TRBD1 (6 bases). Germline V CDR1 and CDR2: LNHDA, SQIVND (reference sequence). Trimming left V 7 bases short and J 1 base short, with 16 bases between. The CDR3 covers 15 residues.

Written as DNA, the CDR3 is TGTGCCACCGCGGCAGGGACCAGCTACGAGCAGTACTTC. Amino acids: CATAAGTSYEQYF. The chain employs TRBV19 and TRBJ2-7; D is tentatively TRBD1 or TRBD2 (5 bases each). The CDR3 is 13 residues long. V was shortened by 10 bases and J by 3 bases, with 16 bases between the two germline ends. CDR1 is LNHDA, CDR2 SQIVND, per germline (reference sequence).

This chain joins TRBV5-1 and TRBJ1-1, with TRBD1 as a possible D gene (6 bases). Germline lookup yields CDR1 SGHRS and CDR2 YFSETQ. CDR3 size: 13 residues. V lost 1 base and J 11 bases, leaving 15 bases between the germline ends. The CDR3 is CASSLMQAGDAFF. CDR3 nucleotide sequence: TGCGCCAGCAGCTTGATGCAGGCAGGGGACGCTTTCTTT.

V and J are TRBV19 and TRBJ2-1; TRBD2 agrees at 8 bases. The CDR3 consists of 14 residues. Germline loops: CDR1 LNHDA, CDR2 SQIVND (reference sequence). The V and J ends lost 4 bases and 5 bases, in that order; junction bases with no gene match: 4. The CDR3 coding sequence is TGTGCCAGTAGTACGGGAGGGAGCCACAATGAGCAGTTCTTC. This sequence encodes CASSTGGSHNEQFF.

The chain is built from TRBV30 and TRBJ2-1, with 9 nucleotides matching TRBD2. Germline CDR1 is GTSNPN and CDR2 is SVGIG (reference sequence). Trimming removed 3 bases from V and 2 bases from J; junction bases left unmatched: 5. This CDR3 contains 15 residues. CDR3 DNA sequence: TGTGCCTGGAGGGTTAGCGGGGGCCCCTACAATGAGCAGTTCTTC. Translated, it gives CAWRVSGGPYNEQFF.